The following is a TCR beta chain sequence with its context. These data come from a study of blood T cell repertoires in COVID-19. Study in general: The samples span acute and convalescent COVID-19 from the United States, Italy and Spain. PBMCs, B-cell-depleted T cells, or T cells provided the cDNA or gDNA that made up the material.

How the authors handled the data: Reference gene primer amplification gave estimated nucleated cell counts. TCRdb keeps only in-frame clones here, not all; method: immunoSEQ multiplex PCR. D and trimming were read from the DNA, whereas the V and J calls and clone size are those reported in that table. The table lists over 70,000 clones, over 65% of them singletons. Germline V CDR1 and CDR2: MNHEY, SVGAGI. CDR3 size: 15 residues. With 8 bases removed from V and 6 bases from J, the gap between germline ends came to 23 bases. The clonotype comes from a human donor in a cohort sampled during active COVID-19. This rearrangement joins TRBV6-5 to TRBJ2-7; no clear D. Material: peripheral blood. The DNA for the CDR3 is TGTGCCAGCCGCGCTCTGGCAGGTCGCGCTGGCGAGCAGTACTTC. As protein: CASRALAGRAGEQYF.